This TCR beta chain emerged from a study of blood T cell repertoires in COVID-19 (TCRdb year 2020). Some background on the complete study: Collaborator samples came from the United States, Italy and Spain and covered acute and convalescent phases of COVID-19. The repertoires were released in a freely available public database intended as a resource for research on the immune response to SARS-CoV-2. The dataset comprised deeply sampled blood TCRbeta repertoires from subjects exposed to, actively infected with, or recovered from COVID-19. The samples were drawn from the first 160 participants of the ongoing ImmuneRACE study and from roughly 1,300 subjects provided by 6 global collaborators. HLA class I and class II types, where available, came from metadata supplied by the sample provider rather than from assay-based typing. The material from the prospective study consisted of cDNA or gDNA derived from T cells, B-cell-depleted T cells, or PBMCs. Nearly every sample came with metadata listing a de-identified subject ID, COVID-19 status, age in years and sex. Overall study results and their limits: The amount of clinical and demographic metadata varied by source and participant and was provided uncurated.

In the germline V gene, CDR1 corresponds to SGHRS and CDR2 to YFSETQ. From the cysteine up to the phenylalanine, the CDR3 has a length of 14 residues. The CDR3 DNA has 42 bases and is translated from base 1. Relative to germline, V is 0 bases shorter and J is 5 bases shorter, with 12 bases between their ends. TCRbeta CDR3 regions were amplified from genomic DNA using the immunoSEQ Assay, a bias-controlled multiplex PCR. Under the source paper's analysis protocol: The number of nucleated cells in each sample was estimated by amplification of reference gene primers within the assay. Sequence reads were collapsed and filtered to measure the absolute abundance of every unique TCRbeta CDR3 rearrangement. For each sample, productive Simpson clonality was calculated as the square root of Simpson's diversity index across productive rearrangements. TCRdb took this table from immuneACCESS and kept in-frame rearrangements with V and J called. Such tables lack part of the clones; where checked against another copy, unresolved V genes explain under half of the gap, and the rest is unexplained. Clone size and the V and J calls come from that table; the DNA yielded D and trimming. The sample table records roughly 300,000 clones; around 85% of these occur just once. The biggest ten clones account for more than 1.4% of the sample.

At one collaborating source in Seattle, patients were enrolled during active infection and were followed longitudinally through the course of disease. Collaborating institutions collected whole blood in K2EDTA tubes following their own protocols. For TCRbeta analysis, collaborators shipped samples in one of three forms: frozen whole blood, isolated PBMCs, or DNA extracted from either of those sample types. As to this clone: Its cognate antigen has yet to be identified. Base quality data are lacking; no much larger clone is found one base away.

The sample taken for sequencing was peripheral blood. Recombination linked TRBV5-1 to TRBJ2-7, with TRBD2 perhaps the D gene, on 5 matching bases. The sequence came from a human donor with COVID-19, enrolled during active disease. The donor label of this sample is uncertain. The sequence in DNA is TGCGCCAGCAGCTTGGGAATTAGCGTCGACGAGCAGTACTTC. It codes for CASSLGISVDEQYF.